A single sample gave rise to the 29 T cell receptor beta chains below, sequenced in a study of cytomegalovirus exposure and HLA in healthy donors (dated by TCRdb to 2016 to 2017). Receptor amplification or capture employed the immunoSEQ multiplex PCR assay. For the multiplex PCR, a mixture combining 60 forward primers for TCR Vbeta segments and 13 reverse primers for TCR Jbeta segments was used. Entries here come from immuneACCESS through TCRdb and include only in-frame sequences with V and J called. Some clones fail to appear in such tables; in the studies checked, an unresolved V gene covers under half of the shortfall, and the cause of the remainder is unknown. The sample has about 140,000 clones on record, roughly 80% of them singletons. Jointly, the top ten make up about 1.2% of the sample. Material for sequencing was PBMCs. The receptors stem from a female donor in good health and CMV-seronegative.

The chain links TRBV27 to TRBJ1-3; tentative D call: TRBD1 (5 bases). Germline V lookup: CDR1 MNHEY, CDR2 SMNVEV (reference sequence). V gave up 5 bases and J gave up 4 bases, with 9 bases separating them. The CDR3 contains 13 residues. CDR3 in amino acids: CASSTWTGNTIYF. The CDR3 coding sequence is TGTGCCAGCAGTACCTGGACAGGAAACACCATATATTTT.

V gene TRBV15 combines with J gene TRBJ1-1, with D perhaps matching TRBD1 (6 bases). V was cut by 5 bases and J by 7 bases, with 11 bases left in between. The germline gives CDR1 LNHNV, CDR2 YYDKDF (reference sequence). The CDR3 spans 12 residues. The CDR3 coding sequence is TGTGCCACCAGCCAGGGGTCCTTTGAAGCTTTCTTT. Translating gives CATSQGSFEAFF.

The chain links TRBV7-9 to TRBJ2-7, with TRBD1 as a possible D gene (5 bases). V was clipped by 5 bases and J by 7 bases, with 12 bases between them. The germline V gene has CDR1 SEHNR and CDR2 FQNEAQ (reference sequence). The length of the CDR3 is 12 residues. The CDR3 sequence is CASSPMGLEQYF. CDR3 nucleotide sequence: TGTGCCAGCAGCCCAATGGGGCTTGAGCAGTACTTC.

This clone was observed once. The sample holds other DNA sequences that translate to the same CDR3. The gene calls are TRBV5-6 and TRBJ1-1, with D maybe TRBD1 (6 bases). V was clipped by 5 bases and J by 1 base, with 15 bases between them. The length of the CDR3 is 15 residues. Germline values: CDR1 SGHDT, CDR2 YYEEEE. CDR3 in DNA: TGTGCCAGCAGACTACAGGGACCCCAGAACACTGAAGCTTTCTTT. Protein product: CASRLQGPQNTEAFF.

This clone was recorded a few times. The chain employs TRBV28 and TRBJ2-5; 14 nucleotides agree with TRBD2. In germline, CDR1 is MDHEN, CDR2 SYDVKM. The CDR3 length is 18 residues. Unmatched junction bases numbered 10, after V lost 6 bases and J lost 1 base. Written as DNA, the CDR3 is TGTGCCAGCAGCCCCGGGACTAGCGGGAGAAGCGGCCAAGAGACCCAGTACTTC. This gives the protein CASSPGTSGRSGQETQYF.

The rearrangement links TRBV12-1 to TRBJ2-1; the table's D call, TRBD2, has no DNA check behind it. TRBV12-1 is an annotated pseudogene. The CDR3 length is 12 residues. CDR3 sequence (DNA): TGTGCCAGCAGCCCCGGGTACAATGAGCAGTTCTTC. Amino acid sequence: CASSPGYNEQFF.

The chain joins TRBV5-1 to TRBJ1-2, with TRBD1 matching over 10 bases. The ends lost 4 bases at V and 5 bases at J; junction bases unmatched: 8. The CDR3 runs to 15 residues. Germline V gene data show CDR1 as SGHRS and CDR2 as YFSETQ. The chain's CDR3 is CASSPEGQGPYGYTF. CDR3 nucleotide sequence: TGCGCCAGCAGCCCCGAGGGACAGGGGCCATATGGCTACACCTTC.

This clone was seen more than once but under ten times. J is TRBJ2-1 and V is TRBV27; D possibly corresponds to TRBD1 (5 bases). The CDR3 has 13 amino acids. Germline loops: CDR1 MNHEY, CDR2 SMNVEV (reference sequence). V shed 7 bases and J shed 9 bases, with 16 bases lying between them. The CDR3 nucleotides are TGTGCCAGCACCTTGACAGAGTCAGGTGAGCAGTTCTTC. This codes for CASTLTESGEQFF.

The CDR3 sequence is CASSLDSQPQHF. The CDR3, as DNA: TGTGCCAGCAGCTTAGATAGTCAGCCCCAGCATTTT. This sequence joins TRBV7-9 and TRBJ1-5; no clear D. The CDR3 totals 12 residues. The germline CDR1 and CDR2 sequences are SEHNR and FQNEAQ (reference sequence). Trimming removed 1 base at V and 6 bases at J, with 4 bases between.

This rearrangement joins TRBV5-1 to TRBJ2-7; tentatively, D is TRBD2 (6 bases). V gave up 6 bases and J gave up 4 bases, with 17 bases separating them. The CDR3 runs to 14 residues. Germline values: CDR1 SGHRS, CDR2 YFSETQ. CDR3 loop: CASKATRHDYEQYF. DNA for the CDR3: TGCGCCAGCAAGGCGACTAGGCATGATTACGAGCAGTACTTC. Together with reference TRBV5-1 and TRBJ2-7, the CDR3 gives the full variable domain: KAGVTQTPRYLIKTRGQQVTLSCSPISGHRSVSWYQQTPGQGLQFLFEYFSETQRNKGNFPGRFSGRQFSNSRSEMNVSTLELGDSALYLCASKATRHDYEQYFGPGTRLTVT.

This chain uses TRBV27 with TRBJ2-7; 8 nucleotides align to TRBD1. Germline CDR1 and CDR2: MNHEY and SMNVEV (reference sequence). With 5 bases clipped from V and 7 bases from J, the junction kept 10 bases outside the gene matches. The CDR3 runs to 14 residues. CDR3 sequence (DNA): TGTGCCAGCAGTCGATCGACAGGGGACCAGGAGCAGTACTTC. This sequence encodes CASSRSTGDQEQYF.

The CDR3 DNA reads as TGTGCCAGCAAGGGGACAGAATGGCCAGACGAGCAGTACTTC. Translation gives CASKGTEWPDEQYF. The chain joins TRBV28 to TRBJ2-7; 7 positions match TRBD1. The CDR3 totals 14 residues. Germline CDR1 and CDR2: MDHEN and SYDVKM. Unmatched junction bases numbered 11, after V lost 7 bases and J lost 5 bases. Drawing the rest from reference TRBV28 and TRBJ2-7, the complete variable domain is DVKVTQSSRYLVKRTGEKVFLECVQDMDHENMFWYRQDPGLGLRLIYFSYDVKMKEKGDIPEGYSVSREKKERFSLILESASTNQTSMYLCASKGTEWPDEQYFGPGTRLTVT.

For the CDR3, the DNA is TGTGCCAGCAGTGAAGGACAGGGGGATGTGTATGGCTACACCTTC. Its protein product is CASSEGQGDVYGYTF. The rearrangement joins TRBV2 to TRBJ1-2; 9 bases agree with TRBD1. J was trimmed by 5 bases and V by 1 base; bases with no gene match: 5. This CDR3 is 15 amino acids long. CDR1 is SNHLY and CDR2 is FYNNEI in the germline V gene.

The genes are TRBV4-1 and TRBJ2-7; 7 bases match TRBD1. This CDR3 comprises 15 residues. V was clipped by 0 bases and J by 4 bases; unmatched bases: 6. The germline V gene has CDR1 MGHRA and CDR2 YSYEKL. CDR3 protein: CASSQDPQGMYEQYF. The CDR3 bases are TGCGCCAGCAGCCAAGATCCACAGGGGATGTACGAGCAGTACTTC.

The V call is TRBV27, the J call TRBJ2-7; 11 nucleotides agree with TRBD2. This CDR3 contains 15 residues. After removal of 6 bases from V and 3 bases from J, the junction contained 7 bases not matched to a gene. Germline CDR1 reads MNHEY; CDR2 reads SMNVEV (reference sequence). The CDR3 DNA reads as TGTGCCAGCAGCGACGTGACTAGCGGGAACTACGAGCAGTACTTC. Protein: CASSDVTSGNYEQYF.

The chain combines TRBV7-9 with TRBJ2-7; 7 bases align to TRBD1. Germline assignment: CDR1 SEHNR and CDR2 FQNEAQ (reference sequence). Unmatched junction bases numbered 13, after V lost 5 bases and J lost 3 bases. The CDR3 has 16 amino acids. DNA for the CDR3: TGTGCCAGCAGCCAAAAACAGGGGTGGATGAGCTACGAGCAGTACTTC. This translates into CASSQKQGWMSYEQYF.

The CDR3 is CASSLGGSSNEKLFF. The CDR3 DNA reads TGCGCCAGCAGCTTGGGAGGGAGTTCTAATGAAAAACTGTTTTTT. The chain is built from TRBV5-1 and TRBJ1-4; unclear D gene. Germline-derived CDR1 and CDR2 are SGHRS and YFSETQ. V was shortened by 0 bases and J by 3 bases, with 9 bases between the two germline ends. CDR3 length equals 15 residues.

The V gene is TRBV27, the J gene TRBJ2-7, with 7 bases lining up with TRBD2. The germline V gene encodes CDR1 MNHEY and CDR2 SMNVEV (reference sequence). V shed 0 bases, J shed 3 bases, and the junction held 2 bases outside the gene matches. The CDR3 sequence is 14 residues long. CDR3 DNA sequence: TGTGCCAGCAGTTTATCGAGCGGGAACTACGAGCAGTACTTC. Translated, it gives CASSLSSGNYEQYF.

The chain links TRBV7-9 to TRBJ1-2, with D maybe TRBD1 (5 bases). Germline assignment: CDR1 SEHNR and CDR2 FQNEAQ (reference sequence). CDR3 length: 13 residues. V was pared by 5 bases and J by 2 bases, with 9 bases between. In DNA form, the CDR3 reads TGTGCCAGCAGCCCGGACATAAACTATGGCTACACCTTC. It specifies CASSPDINYGYTF.

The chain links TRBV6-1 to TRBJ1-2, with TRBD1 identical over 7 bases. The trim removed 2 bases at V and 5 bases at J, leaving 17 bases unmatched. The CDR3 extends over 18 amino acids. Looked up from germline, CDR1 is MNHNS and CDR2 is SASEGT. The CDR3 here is CASSERLGDSRKRYGYTF. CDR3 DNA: TGTGCCAGCAGTGAAAGGCTAGGGGACAGCCGCAAGAGGTATGGCTACACCTTC.

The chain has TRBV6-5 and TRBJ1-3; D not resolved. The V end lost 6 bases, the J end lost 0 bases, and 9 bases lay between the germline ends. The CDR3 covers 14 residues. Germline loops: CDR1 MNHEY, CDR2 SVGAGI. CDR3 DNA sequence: TGTGCCAGCAGCCCCCGGAGCTCTGGAAACACCATATATTTT. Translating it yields CASSPRSSGNTIYF.

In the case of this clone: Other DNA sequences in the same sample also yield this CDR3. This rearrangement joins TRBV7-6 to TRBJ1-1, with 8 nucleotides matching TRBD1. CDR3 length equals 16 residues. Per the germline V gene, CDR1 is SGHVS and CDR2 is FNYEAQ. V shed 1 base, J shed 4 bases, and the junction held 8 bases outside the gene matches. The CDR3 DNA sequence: TGTGCCAGCAGCTTAGGGGCAGGGGGCTGGGGCACTGAAGCTTTCTTT. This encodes CASSLGAGGWGTEAFF.

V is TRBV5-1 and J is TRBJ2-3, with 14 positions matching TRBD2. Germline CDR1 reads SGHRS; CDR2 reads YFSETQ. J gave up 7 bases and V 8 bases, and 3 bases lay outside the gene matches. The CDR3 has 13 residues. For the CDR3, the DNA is TGCGCCAGTCGGACTAGCGGGAGGCATACGCAGTATTTT. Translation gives CASRTSGRHTQYF. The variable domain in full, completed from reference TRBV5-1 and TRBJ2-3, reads KAGVTQTPRYLIKTRGQQVTLSCSPISGHRSVSWYQQTPGQGLQFLFEYFSETQRNKGNFPGRFSGRQFSNSRSEMNVSTLELGDSALYLCASRTSGRHTQYFGPGTRLTVL.

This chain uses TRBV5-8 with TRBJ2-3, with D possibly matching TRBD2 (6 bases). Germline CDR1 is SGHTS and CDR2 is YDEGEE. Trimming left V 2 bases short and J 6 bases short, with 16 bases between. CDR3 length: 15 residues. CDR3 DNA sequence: TGTGCCAGCAGCTTAGAAGGCGCCCGGGGGGATACGCAGTATTTT. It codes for CASSLEGARGDTQYF.

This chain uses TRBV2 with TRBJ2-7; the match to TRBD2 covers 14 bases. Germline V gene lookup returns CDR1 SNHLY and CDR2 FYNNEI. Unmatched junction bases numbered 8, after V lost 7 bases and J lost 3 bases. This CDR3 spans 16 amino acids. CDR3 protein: CASTKGLAGGSYEQYF. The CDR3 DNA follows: TGTGCCAGCACCAAAGGACTAGCGGGAGGAAGCTACGAGCAGTACTTC.

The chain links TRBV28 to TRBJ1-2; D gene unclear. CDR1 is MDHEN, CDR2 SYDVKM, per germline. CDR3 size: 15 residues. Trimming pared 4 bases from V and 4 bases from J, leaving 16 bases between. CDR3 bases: TGTGCCAGCAGTTCGCGCCTCGACATTCCCTATGGCTACACCTTC. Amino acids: CASSSRLDIPYGYTF.

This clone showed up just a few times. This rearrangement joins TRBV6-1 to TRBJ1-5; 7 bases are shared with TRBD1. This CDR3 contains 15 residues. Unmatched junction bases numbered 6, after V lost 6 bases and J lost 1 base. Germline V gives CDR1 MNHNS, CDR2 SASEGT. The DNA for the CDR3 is TGTGCCAGCAGCGTACAGGGGAACAGCAATCAGCCCCAGCATTTT. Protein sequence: CASSVQGNSNQPQHF.

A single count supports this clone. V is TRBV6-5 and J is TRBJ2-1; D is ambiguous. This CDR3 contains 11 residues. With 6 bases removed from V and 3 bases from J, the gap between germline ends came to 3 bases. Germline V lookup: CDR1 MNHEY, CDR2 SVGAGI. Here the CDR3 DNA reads TGTGCCAGCAGCAACTACAATGAGCAGTTCTTC. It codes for CASSNYNEQFF.

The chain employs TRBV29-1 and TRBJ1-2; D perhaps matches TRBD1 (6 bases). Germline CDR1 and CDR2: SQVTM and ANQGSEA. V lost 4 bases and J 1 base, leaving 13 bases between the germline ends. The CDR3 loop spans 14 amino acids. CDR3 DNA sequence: TGCAGCGTTGTCTCGGAGGACAGTAACTATGGCTACACCTTC. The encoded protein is CSVVSEDSNYGYTF. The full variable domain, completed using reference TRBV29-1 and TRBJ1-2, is SAVISQKPSRDICQRGTSLTIQCQVDSQVTMMFWYRQQPGQSLTLIATANQGSEATYESGFVIDKFPISRPNLTFSTLTVSNMSPEDSSIYLCSVVSEDSNYGYTFGSGTRLTVV.